Listed below are T cell receptor beta chains from one sample, sequenced in a study of T cells in Graves' hyperthyroidism and ophthalmopathy. MiXCR, applied by TCRdb to the multiplex PCR reads, yields one record per CDR3 protein. The table records fewer than 900,000 distinct CDR3 sequences, 18% of them present only once. Sequencing was performed on blood. These receptors were collected from a woman aged 50 to 60 with Graves' hyperthyroidism that later progressed to Graves' ophthalmopathy. CDR3s include the opening cysteine and the closing phenylalanine or tryptophan. A D gene is named only where the DNA matches it firmly. Some rows have no size entry. The others give once, few or many, or a class for an expanded clone.

CDR3 DNA: TGTGCCAGCAGTGGGACAGGGGTCTTCTACAATGAGCAGTTCTTC
CDR3 protein: CASSGTGVFYNEQFF
J gene: TRBJ2-1
V gene: TRBV3-1
D gene: TRBD1
clone size: many

CDR3 DNA: TGTGCCAGCTCACCACGAGGGGACGGCTACACCTTC
CDR3 protein: CASSPRGDGYTF
J gene: TRBJ1-2
V gene: TRBV18
D gene: -
clone size: many

CDR3 DNA: TGTGCCAGCAGTGAATTTTCGCGGGGGCCGAACAATGAGCAGTTCTTC
CDR3 protein: CASSEFSRGPNNEQFF
J gene: TRBJ2-1
V gene: TRBV6-1
D gene: -
clone size: -

CDR3 DNA: TGTGCCAGCAGGGGACAGGGGAAGCATGAAAAACTGTTTTTT
CDR3 protein: CASRGQGKHEKLFF
J gene: TRBJ1-4
V gene: TRBV9
D gene: TRBD1
clone size: -

CDR3 DNA: TGTGCCAGCAGCCTCCGGGACACATATAATTCACCCCTCCACTTT
CDR3 protein: CASSLRDTYNSPLHF
J gene: TRBJ1-6
V gene: TRBV2
D gene: -
clone size: few

CDR3 DNA: TGTGCCAGCAGCCCAGTCCGGGCAATGAACACTGAAGCTTTCTTT
CDR3 protein: CASSPVRAMNTEAFF
J gene: TRBJ1-1
V gene: TRBV12-3/TRBV12-4
D gene: -
clone size: many

CDR3 DNA: TGTGCCTGGAGTGGGGGACAGTCCTACAATGAGCAGTTCTTC
CDR3 protein: CAWSGGQSYNEQFF
J gene: TRBJ2-1
V gene: TRBV30
D gene: TRBD1
clone size: many

CDR3 DNA: TGTGCCAGCACTCCTACAGACTCTGGGGCCAACGTCCTGACTTTC
CDR3 protein: CASTPTDSGANVLTF
J gene: TRBJ2-6
V gene: TRBV6-1
D gene: -
clone size: few

CDR3 DNA: TGTGCCAGTAGTATGACTGGACAAGGGACACCAAACTATGGCTACACCTTC
CDR3 protein: CASSMTGQGTPNYGYTF
J gene: TRBJ1-2
V gene: TRBV19
D gene: -
clone size: few

CDR3 DNA: TGTGCCAGCAGCGCGGACAGTTACAATGAGCAGTTCTTC
CDR3 protein: CASSADSYNEQFF
J gene: TRBJ2-1
V gene: TRBV4-2
D gene: -
clone size: -

CDR3 DNA: TGTGCCAGCAGGACTGGAAACACCATATATTTT
CDR3 protein: CASRTGNTIYF
J gene: TRBJ1-3
V gene: TRBV12-3/TRBV12-4
D gene: -
clone size: few